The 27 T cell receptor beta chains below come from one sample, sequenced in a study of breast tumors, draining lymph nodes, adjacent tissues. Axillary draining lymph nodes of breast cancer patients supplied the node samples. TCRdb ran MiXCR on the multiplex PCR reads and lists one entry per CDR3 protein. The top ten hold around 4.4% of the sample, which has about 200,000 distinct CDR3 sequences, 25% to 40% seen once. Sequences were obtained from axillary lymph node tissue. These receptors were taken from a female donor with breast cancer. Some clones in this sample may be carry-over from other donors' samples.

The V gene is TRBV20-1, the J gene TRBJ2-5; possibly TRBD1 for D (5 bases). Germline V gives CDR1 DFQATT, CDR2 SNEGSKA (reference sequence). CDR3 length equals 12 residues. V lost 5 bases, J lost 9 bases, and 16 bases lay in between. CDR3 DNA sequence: TGCAGTGCTGAGCAGGGAAATCAGCCCCAGTACTTC. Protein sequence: CSAEQGNQPQYF.

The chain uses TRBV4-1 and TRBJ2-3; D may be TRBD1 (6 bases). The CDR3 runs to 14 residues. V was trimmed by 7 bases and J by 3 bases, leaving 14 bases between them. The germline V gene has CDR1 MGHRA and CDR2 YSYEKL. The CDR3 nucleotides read TGCGCCAGCACCTCCAGCAGGGGAACAGATACGCAGTATTTT. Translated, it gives CASTSSRGTDTQYF.

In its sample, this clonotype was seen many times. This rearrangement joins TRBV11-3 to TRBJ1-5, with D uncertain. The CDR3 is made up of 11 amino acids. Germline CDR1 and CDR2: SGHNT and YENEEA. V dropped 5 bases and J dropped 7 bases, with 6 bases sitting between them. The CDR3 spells CASSTRQPQHF. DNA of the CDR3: TGTGCCAGCAGCACGAGACAGCCCCAGCATTTT.

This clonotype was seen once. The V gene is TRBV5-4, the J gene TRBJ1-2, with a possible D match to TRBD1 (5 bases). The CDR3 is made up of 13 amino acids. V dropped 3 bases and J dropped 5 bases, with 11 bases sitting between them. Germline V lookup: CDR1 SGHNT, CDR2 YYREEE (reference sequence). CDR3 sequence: CASSSGLGYGYTF. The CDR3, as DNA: TGTGCCAGCAGCTCGGGACTCGGATATGGCTACACCTTC.

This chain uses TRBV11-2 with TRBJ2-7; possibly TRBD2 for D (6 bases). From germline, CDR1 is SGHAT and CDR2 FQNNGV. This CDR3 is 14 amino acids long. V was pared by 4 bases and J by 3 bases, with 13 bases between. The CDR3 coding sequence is TGTGCCAGCAGCTGCACTGCGGGGCACTACGAGCAGTACTTC. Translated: CASSCTAGHYEQYF.

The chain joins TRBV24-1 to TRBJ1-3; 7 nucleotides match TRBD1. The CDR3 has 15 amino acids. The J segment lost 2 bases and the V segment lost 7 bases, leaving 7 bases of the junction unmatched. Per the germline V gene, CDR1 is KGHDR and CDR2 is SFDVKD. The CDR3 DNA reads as TGTGCCACCAGACCCGACAGGGACACTGGAAACACCATATATTTT. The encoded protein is CATRPDRDTGNTIYF.

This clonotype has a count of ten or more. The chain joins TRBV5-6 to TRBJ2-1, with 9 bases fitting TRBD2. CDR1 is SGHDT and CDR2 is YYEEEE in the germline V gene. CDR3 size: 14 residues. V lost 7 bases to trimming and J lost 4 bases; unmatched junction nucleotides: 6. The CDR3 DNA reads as TGTGCCAGCGTAGCGGGGGCCTCATACAATGAGCAGTTCTTC. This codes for CASVAGASYNEQFF.

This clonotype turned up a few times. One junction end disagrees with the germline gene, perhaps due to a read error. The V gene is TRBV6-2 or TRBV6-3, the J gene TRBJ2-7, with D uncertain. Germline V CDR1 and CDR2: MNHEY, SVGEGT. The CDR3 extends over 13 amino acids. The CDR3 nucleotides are TGTGCCAGCAGTCACTCGGCAGGACGCGAGCAGTACTTC. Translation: CASSHSAGREQYF.

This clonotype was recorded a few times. In DNA, the CDR3 is TGTGCCAGCAGCTTCGCACAGCCCCGTGAAGCTTTCTTT. This translates into CASSFAQPREAFF. The chain combines TRBV7-9 with TRBJ1-1; no firm D call. V gave up 3 bases and J gave up 7 bases, with 12 bases separating them. The CDR3 sequence is 13 residues long. The V gene's germline CDR1 is SEHNR and CDR2 FQNEAQ (reference sequence). The variable domain in full, with the rest retrieved from reference TRBV7-9 and TRBJ1-1, is DTGVSQNPRHKITKRGQNVTFRCDPISEHNRLYWYRQTLGQGPEFLTYFQNEAQLEKSRLLSDRFSAERPKGSFSTLEIQRTEQGDSAMYLCASSFAQPREAFFGQGTRLTVV.

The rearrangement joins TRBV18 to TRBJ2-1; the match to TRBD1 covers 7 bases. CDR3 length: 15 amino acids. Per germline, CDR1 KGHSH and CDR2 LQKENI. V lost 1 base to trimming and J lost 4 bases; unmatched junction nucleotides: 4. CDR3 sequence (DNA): TGTGCCAGCTCACCACTGACAGGGAAATACAATGAGCAGTTCTTC. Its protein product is CASSPLTGKYNEQFF.

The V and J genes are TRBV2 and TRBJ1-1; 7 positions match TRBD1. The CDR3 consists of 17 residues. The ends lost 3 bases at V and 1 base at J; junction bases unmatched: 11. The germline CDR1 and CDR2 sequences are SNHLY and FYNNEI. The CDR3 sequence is CASSDSIETGTNTEAFF. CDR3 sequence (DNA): TGTGCCAGCAGTGATTCGATAGAGACAGGGACGAACACTGAAGCTTTCTTT. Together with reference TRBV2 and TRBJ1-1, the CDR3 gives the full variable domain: EPEVTQTPSHQVTQMGQEVILRCVPISNHLYFYWYRQILGQKVEFLVSFYNNEISEKSEIFDDQFSVERPDGSNFTLKIRSTKLEDSAMYFCASSDSIETGTNTEAFFGQGTRLTVV.

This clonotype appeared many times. CDR3 nucleotides: TGCAGTGCTAGAGATTTACAGTTTGCCAATGAGCAGTTCTTC. Translated: CSARDLQFANEQFF. The chain recombines TRBV20-1 with TRBJ2-1, with D unclear. The CDR3 covers 14 residues. Germline lookup yields CDR1 DFQATT and CDR2 SNEGSKA (reference sequence). V was shortened by 0 bases and J by 6 bases, with 12 bases between the two germline ends.

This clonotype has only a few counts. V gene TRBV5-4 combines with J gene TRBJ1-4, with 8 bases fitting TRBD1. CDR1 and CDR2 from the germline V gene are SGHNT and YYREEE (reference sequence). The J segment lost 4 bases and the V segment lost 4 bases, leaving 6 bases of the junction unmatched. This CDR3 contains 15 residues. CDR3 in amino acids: CASSPGQGYNEKLFF. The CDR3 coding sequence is TGTGCCAGCAGCCCCGGACAGGGCTATAATGAAAAACTGTTTTTT.

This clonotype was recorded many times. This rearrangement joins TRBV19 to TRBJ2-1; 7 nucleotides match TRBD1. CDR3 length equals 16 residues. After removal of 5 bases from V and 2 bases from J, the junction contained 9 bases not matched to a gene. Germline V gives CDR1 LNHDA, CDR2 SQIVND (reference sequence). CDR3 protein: CASSSQQGMAYNEQFF. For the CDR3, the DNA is TGTGCCAGTAGTTCTCAACAGGGGATGGCCTACAATGAGCAGTTCTTC.

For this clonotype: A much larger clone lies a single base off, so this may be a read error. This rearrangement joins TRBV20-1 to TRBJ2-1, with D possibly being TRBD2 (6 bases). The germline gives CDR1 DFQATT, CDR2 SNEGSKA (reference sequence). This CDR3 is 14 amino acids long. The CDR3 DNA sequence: TGCAGTGCTAGTAGGGGAGGCTCCTACACTGAGCAGTTCTTC. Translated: CSASRGGSYTEQFF.

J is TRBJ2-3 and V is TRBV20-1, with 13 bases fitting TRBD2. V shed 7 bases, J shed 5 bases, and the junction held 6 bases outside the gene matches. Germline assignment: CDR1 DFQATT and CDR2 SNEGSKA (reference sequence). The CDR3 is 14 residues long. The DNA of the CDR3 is TGCAGTGGGGGAAGGACTAGCGGGGGAGATACGCAGTATTTT. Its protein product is CSGGRTSGGDTQYF.

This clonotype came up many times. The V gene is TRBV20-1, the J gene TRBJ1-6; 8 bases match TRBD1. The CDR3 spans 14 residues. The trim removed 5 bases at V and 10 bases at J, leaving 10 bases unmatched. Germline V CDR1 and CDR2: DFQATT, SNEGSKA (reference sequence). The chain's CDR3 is CSAPVATGVSPLHF. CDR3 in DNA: TGCAGTGCTCCCGTAGCGACAGGGGTATCACCCCTCCACTTT.

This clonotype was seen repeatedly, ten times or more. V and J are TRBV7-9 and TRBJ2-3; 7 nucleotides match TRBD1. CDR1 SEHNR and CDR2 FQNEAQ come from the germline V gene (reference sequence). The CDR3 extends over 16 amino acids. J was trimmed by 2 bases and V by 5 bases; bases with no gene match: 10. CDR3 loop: CASSPGAGGDTDTQYF. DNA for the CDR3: TGTGCCAGCAGCCCCGGGGCAGGGGGTGACACAGATACGCAGTATTTT.

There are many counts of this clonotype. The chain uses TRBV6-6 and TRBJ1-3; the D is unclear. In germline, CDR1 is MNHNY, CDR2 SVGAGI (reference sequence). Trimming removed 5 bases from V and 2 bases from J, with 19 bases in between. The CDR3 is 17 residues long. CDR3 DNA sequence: TGTGCCAGCAGTCTCCCGACGGGTGGAGAAACTGGAAACACCATATATTTT. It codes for CASSLPTGGETGNTIYF.

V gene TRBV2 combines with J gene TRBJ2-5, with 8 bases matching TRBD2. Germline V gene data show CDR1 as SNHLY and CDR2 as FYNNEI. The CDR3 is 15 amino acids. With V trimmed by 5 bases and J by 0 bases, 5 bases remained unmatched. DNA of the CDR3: TGTGCCAGCAGTTATAGCGGGGACAACCAAGAGACCCAGTACTTC. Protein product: CASSYSGDNQETQYF.

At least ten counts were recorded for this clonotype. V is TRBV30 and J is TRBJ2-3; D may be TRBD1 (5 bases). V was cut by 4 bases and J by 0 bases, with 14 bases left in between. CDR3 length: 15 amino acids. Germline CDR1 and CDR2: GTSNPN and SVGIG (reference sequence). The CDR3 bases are TGTGCCTGGACGGAAGGGGTATCTAGCACAGATACGCAGTATTTT. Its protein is CAWTEGVSSTDTQYF. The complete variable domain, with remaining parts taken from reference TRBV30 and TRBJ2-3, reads SQTIHQWPATLVQPVGSPLSLECTVEGTSNPNLYWYRQAAGRGLQLLFYSVGIGQISSEVPQNLSASRPQDRQFILSSKKLLLSDSGFYLCAWTEGVSSTDTQYFGPGTRLTVL.

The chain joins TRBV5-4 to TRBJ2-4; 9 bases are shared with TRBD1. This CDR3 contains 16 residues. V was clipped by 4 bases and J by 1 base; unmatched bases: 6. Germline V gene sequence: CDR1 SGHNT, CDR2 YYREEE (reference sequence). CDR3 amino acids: CASSGTGSGAKNIQYF. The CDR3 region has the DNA TGTGCCAGCAGCGGGACAGGGTCTGGCGCCAAAAACATTCAGTACTTC. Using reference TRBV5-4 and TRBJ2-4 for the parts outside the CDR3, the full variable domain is ETGVTQSPTHLIKTRGQQVTLRCSSQSGHNTVSWYQQALGQGPQFIFQYYREEENGRGNFPPRFSGLQFPNYSSELNVNALELDDSALYLCASSGTGSGAKNIQYFGAGTRLSVL.

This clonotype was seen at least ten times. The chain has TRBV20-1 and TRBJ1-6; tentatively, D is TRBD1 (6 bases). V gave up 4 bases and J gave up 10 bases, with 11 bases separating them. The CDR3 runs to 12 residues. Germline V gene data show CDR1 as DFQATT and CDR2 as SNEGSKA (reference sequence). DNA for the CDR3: TGCAGTGCTACCACAGGGTCCTCACCCCTCCACTTT. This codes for CSATTGSSPLHF.

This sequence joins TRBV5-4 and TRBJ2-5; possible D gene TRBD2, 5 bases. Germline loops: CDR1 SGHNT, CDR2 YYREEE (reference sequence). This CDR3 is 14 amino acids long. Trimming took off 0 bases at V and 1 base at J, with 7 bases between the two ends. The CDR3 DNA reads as TGTGCCAGCAGCTTGGGGGGAGCCCAAGAGACCCAGTACTTC. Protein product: CASSLGGAQETQYF. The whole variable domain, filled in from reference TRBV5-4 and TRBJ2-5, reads ETGVTQSPTHLIKTRGQQVTLRCSSQSGHNTVSWYQQALGQGPQFIFQYYREEENGRGNFPPRFSGLQFPNYSSELNVNALELDDSALYLCASSLGGAQETQYFGPGTRLLVL.

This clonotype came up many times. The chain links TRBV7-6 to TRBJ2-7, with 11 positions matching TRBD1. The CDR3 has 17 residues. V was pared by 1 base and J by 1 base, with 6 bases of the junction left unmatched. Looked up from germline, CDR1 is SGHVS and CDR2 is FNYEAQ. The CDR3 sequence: CASSLEPGQGGSYEQYF. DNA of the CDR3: TGTGCCAGCAGCTTAGAACCGGGACAGGGGGGATCCTACGAGCAGTACTTC.

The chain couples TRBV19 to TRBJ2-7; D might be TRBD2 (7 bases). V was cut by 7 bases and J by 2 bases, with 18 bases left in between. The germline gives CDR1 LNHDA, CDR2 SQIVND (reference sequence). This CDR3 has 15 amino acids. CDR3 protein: CASKEGTGGAYEQYF. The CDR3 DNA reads TGTGCCAGTAAGGAGGGAACGGGGGGCGCCTACGAGCAGTACTTC.

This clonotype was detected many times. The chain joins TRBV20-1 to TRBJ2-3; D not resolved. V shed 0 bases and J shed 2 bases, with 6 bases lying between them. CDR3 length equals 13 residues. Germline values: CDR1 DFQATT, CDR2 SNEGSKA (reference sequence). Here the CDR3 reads CSARDSITDTQYF. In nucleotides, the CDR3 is TGCAGTGCTAGAGATTCCATCACAGATACGCAGTATTTT.